These T cell receptor beta chains were read from a single sample in a study of T cell clonotyping in hematopoietic cell transplantation. TCRdb's copy holds only in-frame clones and misses some; the assay was immunoSEQ multiplex PCR. The table has around 7,500 clones, approximately 94% seen once; the top ten hold less than 4.5%. This specimen consisted of PBMCs, obtained 180 days after allogeneic stem cell transplant. The receptors come from a female patient in her forties or fifties who had an allogeneic stem cell transplant from an unrelated donor, so the T cells may come from the graft donor. Some clones in this sample may be carry-over from other donors' samples. Each CDR3 is given with its conserved first and last residue.

j_call v_call cdr3_aa
TRBJ1-1 TRBV6-5 CASSDRVLTFF
TRBJ1-1 TRBV11-1 CASSLRNRDTEAFF
TRBJ1-6 TRBV4-1 CASSETGYSPLHF
TRBJ2-3 TRBV11-2 CASSFRASLTDTQYF
TRBJ2-2 TRBV6-5 CASKIQGGTGELFF
TRBJ2-2 TRBV9 CASSVEVTSGELFF
TRBJ2-3 TRBV11-1 CASSIDRASTDTQYF
TRBJ2-7 TRBV19 CASSPLMSPQEEQYF
TRBJ2-5 TRBV19 CASSIDGAGEETQYF
TRBJ1-6 TRBV7-8 CASSLRADNSPLHF
TRBJ2-3 TRBV5-8 CASSLGTGSWADTQYF
TRBJ1-3 TRBV30 CAWSAGVAGNTIYF
TRBJ2-1 TRBV13 CASSAKGTYNLAVSYNEQFF
TRBJ2-2 TRBV20-1 CSARGGGELFF
TRBJ1-1 TRBV6-5 CASNERGPAEAFF
TRBJ1-4 TRBV21-1 CASSIYRSTNEKLFF
TRBJ1-4 TRBV9 CASSGRLDRVNEKLFF
TRBJ2-7 TRBV7-8 CASSEGQMFYEQYF
TRBJ1-1 TRBV6-6 CASSARGIEAFF
TRBJ1-6 TRBV2 CASSVDRYSPLHF
TRBJ1-2 TRBV19 CASSEDRADGYTF
TRBJ1-5 TRBV4-2 CASSLIQESLSNQPQHF